The source of this T cell receptor (beta chain) is a study of T-cell memory formation after mild COVID-19. TCRdb reprocessed the 5' RACE reads via MiXCR and lists one record per CDR3 protein. The data hold around 200,000 distinct CDR3 sequences, with roughly 23% observed a single time. The CDR3 consists of 15 residues. Trimming took off 0 bases at V and 0 bases at J, with 10 bases between the two ends. In germline, CDR1 is SGDLS, CDR2 YYNGEE. This clonotype was seen a few times. Its target is unknown. Whole-study findings and limits: Clones that contracted from day 15 to 85 had balanced CD4/CD8; later expanders were CD4+ biased. Most CD4+ clones that shrank were in CM and EM, while CD8+ ones turned up in EMRA.

The J gene is TRBJ2-7, the V gene TRBV9; no reliable D call. The clonotype was recovered from an adult woman who had mild COVID-19 (a few samples of this study predate the infection). Cell type and time point are not known. Material for sequencing was PBMCs or a T cell subset sorted from them (not recorded which). The CDR3 DNA sequence: TGTGCCAGCAGCGTAGGGGCAGGTTTCTCCTACGAGCAGTACTTC. Encoded protein: CASSVGAGFSYEQYF. Variable domain in full (rest from reference TRBV9 and TRBJ2-7): DSGVTQTPKHLITATGQRVTLRCSPRSGDLSVYWYQQSLDQGLQFLIQYYNGEERAKGNILERFSAQQFPDLHSELNLSSLELGDSALYFCASSVGAGFSYEQYFGPGTRLTVT.